One and the same sample provided the 25 T cell receptor beta chains below, sequenced in a study of low-dose radiotherapy and immunotherapy resistance in tumors. Indicated time point: before trial treatment. Primers used for first-strand cDNA, a TRAV- and TRBV-specific set, covered both alpha and beta chains. TCRs were amplified for 15 to 25 PCR cycles with a constant-region primer and V-primer adapter. TCRdb recomputed calls from the reads with MiXCR, one row per CDR3 protein. The repertoire has around 83,000 distinct CDR3 sequences, approximately 20% of them found once; the top ten carry about 5.5%. This material consisted of PBMCs, taken before treatment. The receptors were gathered from a male donor with prostate cancer.

Concerning this clonotype: A far larger clone is one nucleotide away, so this likely arose from a read error. The J gene is TRBJ1-5, the V gene TRBV13; D is ambiguous. V lost 8 bases and J 9 bases, leaving 23 bases between the germline ends. The V gene's germline CDR1 is PRHDT and CDR2 FYEKMQ (reference sequence). This CDR3 is 15 amino acids long. The CDR3 coding sequence is TGTGCCAGCCCCAGCTCGGGCAGGTGGAATGTGCCCCAGCATTTT. Encoded protein: CASPSSGRWNVPQHF.

This clonotype has at least ten counts. The DNA for the CDR3 is TGTGCCAGCCAACCGAGGACTAGCGGCCGTAACATTCAGTACTTC. Translated: CASQPRTSGRNIQYF. J is TRBJ2-4 and V is TRBV2, with 10 bases matching TRBD2. Germline-derived CDR1 and CDR2 are SNHLY and FYNNEI. The junction had 11 bases not matched to a gene; V was cut back by 8 bases and J by 7 bases. The CDR3 length is 15 residues.

Regarding this clonotype: This likely traces to a read error, being one base from a far larger clone. This chain uses TRBV10-3 with TRBJ2-3, with 11 bases that match TRBD2. CDR1 and CDR2 (germline): ENHRY, SYGVKD. The J segment lost 4 bases and the V segment lost 6 bases, leaving 6 bases of the junction unmatched. There are 15 residues in the CDR3. The CDR3 loop is CAIRKIAGGPDTQYF. The CDR3 DNA sequence: TGTGCCATCAGGAAAATAGCGGGGGGGCCAGATACGCAGTATTTT.

This clonotype was recorded at least ten times. V and J are TRBV7-9 and TRBJ1-1, with a possible D match to TRBD1 (6 bases). Germline-derived CDR1 and CDR2 are SEHNR and FQNEAQ (reference sequence). Trimming cost V 5 bases and J 0 bases, with 7 bases left between them. The CDR3 length is 13 residues. The chain's CDR3 is CASSGQLNTEAFF. CDR3 bases: TGTGCCAGCAGCGGACAGTTGAACACTGAAGCTTTCTTT.

This clonotype was seen repeatedly, ten times or more. J is TRBJ2-3 and V is TRBV15, with TRBD2 matching 10 bases. The V gene's germline CDR1 is LNHNV and CDR2 YYDKDF (reference sequence). Trimming at V came to 0 bases and at J to 0 bases, leaving 9 bases not matched to a gene. The CDR3 is 19 residues long. CDR3 coding DNA: TGTGCCACCAGCAGAGACCGACTAGCGGGTTCAGCTAGCACAGATACGCAGTATTTT. It translates to CATSRDRLAGSASTDTQYF. The variable domain in full, with the rest retrieved from reference TRBV15 and TRBJ2-3, is DAMVIQNPRYQVTQFGKPVTLSCSQTLNHNVMYWYQQKSSQAPKLLFHYYDKDFNNEADTPDNFQSRRPNTSFCFLDIRSPGLGDTAMYLCATSRDRLAGSASTDTQYFGPGTRLTVL.

The V call is TRBV30, the J call TRBJ2-7; D call uncertain. This CDR3 is 13 amino acids long. V was trimmed by 0 bases and J by 9 bases, leaving 15 bases between them. The germline V gene has CDR1 GTSNPN and CDR2 SVGIG (reference sequence). CDR3 in amino acids: CAWSVSGPKVQYF. CDR3 nucleotide sequence: TGTGCCTGGAGTGTGTCAGGTCCCAAGGTGCAGTACTTC.

This clonotype was seen ten or more times. This chain joins TRBV19 and TRBJ1-6; D is unclear. Germline CDR1 is LNHDA and CDR2 is SQIVND (reference sequence). Between the trimmed V and J ends, which lost 4 bases and 7 bases, there was a span of 14 bases. This CDR3 is built from 15 residues. CDR3 DNA sequence: TGTGCCAGTAGTACAAGCGATAACCTGAATTCACCCCTCCACTTT. It is translated as CASSTSDNLNSPLHF.

To note about this clonotype: This probably arose from a read error, given a far larger clone one base away. This rearrangement joins TRBV5-3 to TRBJ1-6; 12 positions agree with TRBD1. TRBV5-3 is an ORF, with its function uncertain. This CDR3 contains 15 residues. The CDR3 protein is CASSFEGQGASPLHF. The CDR3 DNA follows: TGTGCCAGCAGCTTTGAGGGACAGGGGGCTTCACCCCTCCACTTT.

This clonotype was seen repeatedly, ten times or more. V usage is TRBV3-1 and J usage is TRBJ1-2; unclear D gene. This CDR3 spans 16 amino acids. V dropped 0 bases and J dropped 4 bases, with 15 bases sitting between them. Germline V lookup: CDR1 LGHDT, CDR2 YNNKEL (reference sequence). CDR3 nucleotide sequence: TGTGCCAGCAGCCAAGATTTGGCAGGAGTAAGCTATGGCTACACCTTC. This translates into CASSQDLAGVSYGYTF.

This clonotype was seen a few times. The gene calls are TRBV5-6 and TRBJ2-7, with D hard to call. Germline assignment: CDR1 SGHDT and CDR2 YYEEEE. V was trimmed by 1 base and J by 0 bases, leaving 5 bases between them. The CDR3 contains 13 residues. The CDR3 coding sequence is TGTGCCAGCAGCTTGTTAAGCTCCTACGAGCAGTACTTC. Translating it yields CASSLLSSYEQYF. Filled out from reference TRBV5-6 and TRBJ2-7, the complete variable domain reads DAGVTQSPTHLIKTRGQQVTLRCSPKSGHDTVSWYQQALGQGPQFIFQYYEEEERQRGNFPDRFSGHQFPNYSSELNVNALLLGDSALYLCASSLLSSYEQYFGPGTRLTVT.

This clonotype was seen many times. The chain is built from TRBV12-3 or TRBV12-4 and TRBJ2-7, with D perhaps matching TRBD1 or TRBD2 (6 bases each). The V end lost 2 bases, the J end lost 6 bases, and 11 bases lay between the germline ends. This CDR3 region has 13 residues. The CDR3 bases are TGTGCCAGCAGTTTAAAACAGGGAGGCGAGCAGTACTTC. Its translation: CASSLKQGGEQYF.

Comment on this clonotype: One base separates it from a far larger clone, so it is likely a read error. The V gene is TRBV7-9, the J gene TRBJ2-1; TRBD2 matches at 11 bases. CDR1 is SEHNR, CDR2 FQNEAQ, per germline (reference sequence). V gave up 0 bases and J gave up 10 bases; unmatched junction bases: 14. There are 18 residues in the CDR3. Here the CDR3 DNA reads TGTGCCAGCAGCTTAGCTTCCCTAGCGGGGGGAGCCGCCTACGAGCAGTTCTTC. Translating it yields CASSLASLAGGAAYEQFF.

This clonotype showed up many times. The chain links TRBV27 to TRBJ2-7; 7 bases are a match to TRBD1. V lost 6 bases, J lost 1 base, and 9 bases stayed unmatched. Looked up from germline, CDR1 is MNHEY and CDR2 is SMNVEV (reference sequence). This CDR3 is 15 amino acids long. The DNA of the CDR3 is TGTGCCAGCAGGCCGGTGGGACAGCGTTCCTACGAGCAGTACTTC. Encoded protein: CASRPVGQRSYEQYF.

This clonotype was seen many times. V is TRBV13 and J is TRBJ1-2; 7 nucleotides match TRBD1. The CDR3 sequence is 17 residues long. The V segment lost 5 bases and the J segment 0 bases; nucleotides outside the gene matches: 12. Germline V CDR1 and CDR2: PRHDT, FYEKMQ (reference sequence). As DNA, the CDR3 is TGTGCCAGCAGCAACAGGGACAGTCCACAAGCTAACTATGGCTACACCTTC. Residues: CASSNRDSPQANYGYTF.

This clonotype has at least ten counts. The chain combines TRBV20-1 with TRBJ2-3; 9 bases agree with TRBD1. V was clipped by 2 bases and J by 6 bases; unmatched bases: 12. Germline CDR1 DFQATT, CDR2 SNEGSKA (reference sequence). This CDR3 has 16 amino acids. The CDR3 protein is CSARPSTGGHADTQYF. CDR3 DNA: TGCAGTGCTAGACCCTCCACAGGGGGCCACGCGGATACGCAGTATTTT.

There are many counts of this clonotype. The CDR3 nucleotides are TGCAGCGTTGAGATTAAGGGTATTCGACAGGAGACCCAGTACTTC. This codes for CSVEIKGIRQETQYF. The chain is built from TRBV29-1 and TRBJ2-5, with a weak D call TRBD1 (5 bases). The CDR3 consists of 15 residues. Germline V CDR1 and CDR2: SQVTM, ANQGSEA. Trimming cost V 3 bases and J 5 bases, with 19 bases left between them.

This clonotype was recorded a few times. The chain joins TRBV5-1 to TRBJ2-7; 9 bases agree with TRBD1. Per germline, CDR1 SGHRS and CDR2 YFSETQ. The CDR3 has 14 residues. V trimming: 3 bases; J trimming: 3 bases; junction bases outside the gene matches: 4. The CDR3 protein is CASSSMTGGYEQYF. The CDR3 DNA follows: TGCGCCAGCAGCTCGATGACAGGGGGCTACGAGCAGTACTTC.

Regarding this clonotype: The DNA is left out, because the CDR3 cannot be placed on it with certainty; the CDR3 is given as TCRdb lists it. This rearrangement joins TRBV6-6 to TRBJ2-2; the table's TRBD2 call for D was not verified on the DNA. Germline V gene data show CDR1 as MNHNY and CDR2 as SVGAGI (reference sequence). The CDR3 is 16 residues long, ends included. CDR3 amino acids: CASRPTSGGTPGSCFF.

This clonotype was observed many times. The chain employs TRBV13 and TRBJ2-7, with TRBD1 matching over 10 bases. Trimming took 7 bases from V and 4 from J; bases not matched to a gene: 10. CDR1 PRHDT and CDR2 FYEKMQ come from the germline V gene (reference sequence). The CDR3 covers 15 residues. The CDR3 region is CASTQGQGISYEQYF. In nucleotides, the CDR3 is TGTGCCAGCACCCAGGGACAGGGGATTTCGTACGAGCAGTACTTC.

This clonotype showed up many times. The rearrangement joins TRBV12-3 or TRBV12-4 to TRBJ2-3; TRBD2 matches 10 bases. V was clipped by 6 bases and J by 1 base; unmatched bases: 7. CDR3 size: 16 residues. CDR3: CASRAAAGGGTDTQYF. DNA of the CDR3: TGTGCCAGCAGAGCTGCAGCGGGGGGGGGCACAGATACGCAGTATTTT.

This clonotype was seen at least ten times. At one of its ends the junction is not consistent with the germline gene, which may arise from a read error. The chain employs TRBV5-1 and TRBJ1-2; D not resolved. The CDR3 runs to 12 residues. Germline V CDR1 and CDR2: SGHRS, YFSETQ. The CDR3 here is CASSPTRYGYTF. CDR3 nucleotides: TGTGCCAGCAGTCCCACCCGCTATGGCTACACCTTC.

The sample holds many counts of this clonotype. The chain links TRBV30 to TRBJ1-5, with a weak D call TRBD1 (5 bases). The CDR3 length is 15 residues. Germline lookup yields CDR1 GTSNPN and CDR2 SVGIG (reference sequence). V gave up 1 base and J gave up 1 base, with 11 bases separating them. CDR3 sequence: CAWSGGTASNQPQHF. The CDR3 DNA is TGTGCCTGGAGTGGAGGGACGGCGAGCAATCAGCCCCAGCATTTT.

CDR3 loop: CASSPRGEGLGDTQYF. The DNA of the CDR3 is TGTGCCAGCAGCCCCCGGGGCGAGGGGCTAGGGGATACGCAGTATTTT. This rearrangement joins TRBV7-9 to TRBJ2-3; D possibly uses TRBD1 or TRBD2 (5 bases each). CDR1 and CDR2 from the germline V gene are SEHNR and FQNEAQ (reference sequence). The CDR3 runs 16 residues. The V end was cut by 5 bases, the J end by 6 bases, with 21 bases between.

This clonotype was recorded many times. The chain is built from TRBV19 and TRBJ2-1, with 13 nucleotides matching TRBD2. Germline V lookup: CDR1 LNHDA, CDR2 SQIVND (reference sequence). Unmatched junction bases numbered 10, after V lost 1 base and J lost 7 bases. This CDR3 region has 18 residues. The CDR3 coding sequence is TGTGCCAGTAGTATAGGTCAACTAGCGGGAGGGCCTTGGAATGAGCAGTTCTTC. Translating it yields CASSIGQLAGGPWNEQFF.

This clonotype has more than one count but fewer than ten. One end of the junction is discordant with germline, which a read error may explain. This chain uses TRBV4-1 with TRBJ2-3; D is unresolved. CDR1 is MGHRA and CDR2 is YSYEKL in the germline V gene. CDR3 size: 14 residues. DNA for the CDR3: TGTGCCAGCAGCCAAGACCTCCGCACAGATACGCAGTATTTT. Protein: CASSQDLRTDTQYF.